This TCR beta chain was captured by sequencing in a study of T cell responses to AZD1222 COVID-19 vaccine. Sequenced by immunoSEQ multiplex PCR; TCRdb stores in-frame clones only, minus some. This repertoire shows approximately 100,000 clones, more than 85% found once; its top ten account for 1.2%. This CDR3 region has 15 residues. The V gene's germline CDR1 is MNHNY and CDR2 SVGAGI (reference sequence). V lost 6 bases, J lost 3 bases, and 12 bases lay in between. The rearrangement links TRBV6-6 to TRBJ1-6; D uncertain. The sequencing here drew on peripheral blood, taken on day 0 of AZD1222 vaccination. The sequence derives from an adult in good health. CDR3 nucleotides: TGTGCCAGCAGGGACGGCGAGGTCTATAATTCACCCCTCCACTTT. Its translation: CASRDGEVYNSPLHF.